This T cell receptor (beta chain) is drawn from a study of beta chain features in type 1 diabetes. One heparinised blood draw, averaging roughly 120 mL, came from each donor. Based on CD45RO/CCR7/CD25/CD127/CD95/CD27, CD4+ regulatory, stem cell-like memory, naive and central memory cells were sorted. This clone was recorded a few times. The target antigen is unknown. Sequenced material consisted of expressed TCRB transcripts (all of the isolated RNA was reverse transcribed). Read counts averaged around 4 million for samples of naive, central memory and regulatory T cells. Clones were sequenced by immunoSEQ multiplex PCR, and TCRdb holds only the in-frame ones, with some missing. The data hold 600,000 to 750,000 clones, with roughly 12% observed a single time. Study results and limitations: For patients, the naive, central memory and Treg TCRB repertoires appeared more alike than for healthy donors. In all four CD4+ subsets, TCRB CDR3 length was significantly, moderately reduced in type 1 diabetes.

This CDR3 is 13 amino acids long. V was pared by 4 bases and J by 10 bases, with 17 bases between. The germline V gene has CDR1 SGHDT and CDR2 YYEEEE. The receptor's source is a man in his thirties or forties with type 1 diabetes. Sequenced material: naive CD4+ T cells from blood. V usage is TRBV5-6 and J usage is TRBJ1-2; D not resolved. CDR3 nucleotides: TGTGCCAGCAGCGAGCCAGACACCGACGACTACACCTTC. Translation gives CASSEPDTDDYTF.